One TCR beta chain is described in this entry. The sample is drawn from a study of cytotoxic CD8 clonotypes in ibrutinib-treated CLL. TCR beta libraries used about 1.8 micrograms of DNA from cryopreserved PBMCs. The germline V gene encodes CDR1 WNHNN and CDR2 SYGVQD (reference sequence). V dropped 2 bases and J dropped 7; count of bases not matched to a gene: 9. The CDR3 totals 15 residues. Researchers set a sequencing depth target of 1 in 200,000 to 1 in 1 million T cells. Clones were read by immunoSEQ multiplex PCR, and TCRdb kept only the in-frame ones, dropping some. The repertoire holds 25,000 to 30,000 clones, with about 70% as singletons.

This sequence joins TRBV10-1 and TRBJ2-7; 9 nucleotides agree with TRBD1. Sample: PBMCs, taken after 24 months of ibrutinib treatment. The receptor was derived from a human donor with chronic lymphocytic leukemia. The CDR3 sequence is CASSEDGTGRGEQYF. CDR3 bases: TGCGCCAGCAGTGAGGATGGGACAGGGCGGGGAGAGCAGTACTTC.